This T cell receptor (beta chain) derives from a study of T cell responses to AZD1222 COVID-19 vaccine. Sequencing used immunoSEQ multiplex PCR; TCRdb keeps in-frame clones, though not all of them. Among 130,000 or so clones, approximately 83% were seen once, and the ten largest hold roughly 9.1%. Germline V gene lookup returns CDR1 DFQATT and CDR2 SNEGSKA (reference sequence). Germline trimming cut 3 bases from V and 5 bases from J; bases unmatched to any gene: 7. This CDR3 is 14 amino acids long. This material consisted of peripheral blood, taken on day 0 of AZD1222 vaccination. The clonotype originates from an adult in good health. The V and J genes are TRBV20-1 and TRBJ1-1, with TRBD1 matching over 9 bases. The CDR3, as DNA: TGCAGTGCTAGTATCACAGGGGGCTTAACTGAAGCTTTCTTT. Its translation is CSASITGGLTEAFF.